These 11 T cell receptor beta chains were all obtained from the same sample, sequenced in a study of T cells in tuberculosis. Produced via immunoSEQ multiplex PCR; TCRdb's table is partial and in-frame only. The sample includes about 43,000 clones, approximately 95% of them seen just once. The sequencing input was PBMCs. The receptor source for this set is a donor between 5 and 29 years old with latent tuberculosis or without tuberculosis infection.

This chain joins TRBV5-1 and TRBJ2-1; D may be TRBD2 (5 bases). This CDR3 comprises 16 residues. Deletions cut 5 bases from V and 0 bases from J, with 15 bases between. Germline V gives CDR1 SGHRS, CDR2 YFSETQ. CDR3 bases: TGCGCCAGCAGTGTAGTCCCGGGATACTCCTACAATGAGCAGTTCTTC. It specifies CASSVVPGYSYNEQFF.

CDR3 region: CASSVGPGDDADTQYF. The CDR3 DNA is TGTGCCAGCAGCGTAGGGCCCGGGGATGACGCAGATACGCAGTATTTT. This chain links TRBV9 with TRBJ2-3; D possibly corresponds to TRBD2 (5 bases). Trimming left V 0 bases short and J 4 bases short, with 15 bases between. The germline V gene encodes CDR1 SGDLS and CDR2 YYNGEE. The CDR3 runs to 16 residues.

The V call is TRBV6-1, the J call TRBJ2-2; a weak D match, TRBD1 (6 bases). V lost 6 bases and J lost 3, with 14 bases in between. CDR1 is MNHNS and CDR2 is SASEGT in the germline V gene. The CDR3 runs to 15 residues. The CDR3 spells CASRPTGPDTGELFF. DNA for the CDR3: TGTGCCAGCAGGCCCACAGGGCCCGACACCGGGGAGCTGTTTTTT.

The rearrangement links TRBV28 to TRBJ1-4; D call uncertain. Germline V gene lookup returns CDR1 MDHEN and CDR2 SYDVKM. The CDR3 has 16 amino acids. The V end lost 6 bases, the J end lost 7 bases, and 21 bases lay between the germline ends. The DNA for the CDR3 is TGTGCCAGCAGCCGAGGGCAAGCAGTTAGGGCTGAAAAACTGTTTTTT. This encodes CASSRGQAVRAEKLFF. The full variable domain, completed using reference TRBV28 and TRBJ1-4, is DVKVTQSSRYLVKRTGEKVFLECVQDMDHENMFWYRQDPGLGLRLIYFSYDVKMKEKGDIPEGYSVSREKKERFSLILESASTNQTSMYLCASSRGQAVRAEKLFFGSGTQLSVL.

The J gene is TRBJ1-3, the V gene TRBV18; 7 nucleotides line up with TRBD1. This CDR3 comprises 14 residues. V lost 5 bases, J lost 2 bases, and 3 bases stayed unmatched. Germline CDR1 is KGHSH and CDR2 is LQKENI. CDR3 bases: TGTGCCAGCTCAGACAGGGATCCTGGAAACACCATATATTTT. As protein: CASSDRDPGNTIYF.

The chain uses TRBV10-3 and TRBJ2-5; 7 bases match TRBD2. J lost 4 bases, V lost 5 bases, and 4 bases had no gene match. The CDR3 contains 13 residues. Germline V gene lookup returns CDR1 ENHRY and CDR2 SYGVKD. The CDR3 DNA sequence: TGTGCCATCAGTCAGCGGGGAGGAGAGACCCAGTACTTC. Protein sequence: CAISQRGGETQYF.

The chain carries TRBV5-4 and TRBJ1-1; no clear D. CDR3 length: 14 amino acids. Per the germline V gene, CDR1 is SGHNT and CDR2 is YYREEE (reference sequence). V was cut by 1 base and J by 1 base, with 8 bases left in between. This CDR3 reads CASSLTAENTEAFF. The DNA of the CDR3 is TGTGCCAGCAGCTTGACTGCCGAGAACACTGAAGCTTTCTTT.

The chain combines TRBV4-3 with TRBJ1-5, with D maybe TRBD1 (6 bases). There are 15 residues in the CDR3. Germline V lookup: CDR1 LGHNA, CDR2 YSLEER. With 0 bases removed from V and 4 bases from J, the gap between germline ends came to 10 bases. CDR3 amino acids: CASSQEAQGNQPQHF. The CDR3 nucleotides read TGCGCCAGCAGCCAAGAGGCACAGGGAAATCAGCCCCAGCATTTT.

This chain connects TRBV10-3 to TRBJ2-7, with 9 bases fitting TRBD1. Germline assignment: CDR1 ENHRY and CDR2 SYGVKD. CDR3 length: 13 amino acids. With V trimmed by 6 bases and J by 5 bases, 5 bases remained unmatched. In nucleotides, the CDR3 is TGTGCCATCAGGCAAACAGGGGGCAACGAGCAGTACTTC. It codes for CAIRQTGGNEQYF.

The chain recombines TRBV10-1 with TRBJ1-5; 8 nucleotides match TRBD1. The CDR3 spans 15 residues. J gave up 7 bases and V 0 bases, and 5 bases lay outside the gene matches. The germline gives CDR1 WNHNN, CDR2 SYGVQD (reference sequence). CDR3 DNA: TGCGCCAGCAGTGAGTCTAGGGCAGGGGGCCAGCCCCAGCATTTT. Residues: CASSESRAGGQPQHF.

This chain connects TRBV7-8 to TRBJ1-1; 9 bases are a match to TRBD1. Unmatched junction bases numbered 11, after V lost 10 bases and J lost 5 bases. This CDR3 spans 14 amino acids. Germline V gene data show CDR1 as SGHVS and CDR2 as FQNEAQ. The CDR3 DNA sequence: TGTGCCATAGGCTTCGGGACAGGGAAAACTGAAGCTTTCTTT. This codes for CAIGFGTGKTEAFF.